This TCR beta chain was captured in a study of monozygotic twins with inflammatory bowel disease. Study findings and constraints: Any single strong signal or clonotype tied to IBD lacked support.

CDR1 is SNHLY and CDR2 is FYNNEI in the germline V gene. CDR3 size: 18 residues. Regarding this clonotype: Its specificity is unknown.

The template-switching step introduced UMIs that carried a 6-nucleotide sample barcode. TCRdb reanalyzed the 5' RACE reads and collapses them to one entry per CDR3 protein, without DNA. The table lists some 200,000 distinct CDR3 sequences. The V call is TRBV2, the J call TRBJ1-5. Sequencing was done on a sample of blood. This sequence was found in a human donor with ulcerative colitis or Crohn's disease, or a healthy co-twin of an affected twin (not recorded which). The CDR3 is CASSPRGRGQGFRQPQHF.